This TCR beta chain was sequenced in a study of CD8+CD57+ T cells in acquired aplastic anemia. Study-wide background: Healthy donor CD4+ cell samples had a mean of approximately 11 million reads. Whole-study findings and limits: Shared by patients and controls, just under 30 CD8+ CDR3s were abundant in patients.

The V and J ends lost 4 bases and 7 bases respectively, with 6 bases between them. The CDR3 spans 11 residues. The germline CDR1 and CDR2 sequences are MNHEY and SVGEGT. It was genomic DNA that served as the template for profiling TCR beta VDJ and CDR3. TCRdb redid the calling of the reads with MiXCR, one entry per CDR3 protein. The sample includes 100,000 to 150,000 distinct CDR3 sequences, around 46% of them seen just once. This clonotype has ten or more counts. The target antigen is unknown. The chain uses TRBV6-2 or TRBV6-3 and TRBJ2-3; D is unresolved. Sample: sorted CD4+, CD8+, or CD8+CD57+ T cells (not recorded which) from PBMCs. The source of this sequence is a human donor in good health, serving as a control. Written as DNA, the CDR3 is TGTGCCAGCAGTTCTCGAAATACGCAGTATTTT. This translates into CASSSRNTQYF.